This T cell receptor beta chain is drawn from a study of T cells in Graves' hyperthyroidism and ophthalmopathy. Amplified TCR beta CDR3 regions derived from RNA transcripts. HTBI primers were the set used in a first-round RT-PCR of the TCR CDR3. TCRdb used MiXCR to reprocess the multiplex PCR reads, holding one entry per CDR3 protein. The sample has around 700,000 distinct CDR3 sequences; approximately 18% are singletons. The V end lost 7 bases, the J end lost 2 bases, and 13 bases lay between the germline ends. The CDR3 loop spans 14 amino acids. In germline, CDR1 is MNHNS, CDR2 SASEGT. The source material was blood. The chain combines TRBV6-1 with TRBJ2-3; D may be TRBD2 (5 bases). The sequence was obtained from a woman aged 50 to 60 with Graves' hyperthyroidism that later progressed to Graves' ophthalmopathy. The CDR3 reads CASNMGRLTDTQYF. For the CDR3, the DNA is TGTGCCAGCAACATGGGGAGACTCACAGATACGCAGTATTTT.